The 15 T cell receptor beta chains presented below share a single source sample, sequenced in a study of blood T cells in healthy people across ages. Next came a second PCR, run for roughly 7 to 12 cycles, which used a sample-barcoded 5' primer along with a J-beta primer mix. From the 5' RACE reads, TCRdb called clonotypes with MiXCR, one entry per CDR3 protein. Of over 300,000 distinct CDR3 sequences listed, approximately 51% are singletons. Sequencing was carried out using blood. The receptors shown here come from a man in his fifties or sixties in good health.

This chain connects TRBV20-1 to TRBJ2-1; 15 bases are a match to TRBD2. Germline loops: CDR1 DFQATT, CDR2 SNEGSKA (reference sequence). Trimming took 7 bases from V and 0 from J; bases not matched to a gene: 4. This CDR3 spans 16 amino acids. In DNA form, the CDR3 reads TGCAGTGGGACTAGCGGGGGGGTTCACTCCTACAATGAGCAGTTCTTC. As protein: CSGTSGGVHSYNEQFF.

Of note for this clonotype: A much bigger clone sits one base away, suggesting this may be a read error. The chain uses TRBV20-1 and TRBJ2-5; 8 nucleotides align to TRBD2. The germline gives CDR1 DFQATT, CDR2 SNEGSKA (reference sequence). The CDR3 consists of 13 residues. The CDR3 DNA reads TGCAGTGCTAGCACTAGCGGCCAAGAGACCCGGTACTTC. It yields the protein CSASTSGQETRYF.

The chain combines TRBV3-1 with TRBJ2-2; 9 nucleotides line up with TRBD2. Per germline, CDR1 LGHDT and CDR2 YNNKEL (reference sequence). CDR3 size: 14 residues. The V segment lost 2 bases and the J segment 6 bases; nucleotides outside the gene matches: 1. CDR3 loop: CASSQRTSAGELFF. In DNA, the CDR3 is TGTGCCAGCAGCCAACGGACTAGCGCCGGGGAGCTGTTTTTT.

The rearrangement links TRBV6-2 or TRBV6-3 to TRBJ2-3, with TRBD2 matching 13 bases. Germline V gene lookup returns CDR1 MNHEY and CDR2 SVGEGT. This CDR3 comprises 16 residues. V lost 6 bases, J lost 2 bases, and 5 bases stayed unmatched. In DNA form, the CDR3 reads TGTGCCAGCAGCTGGGGACTAGCGGGAAACACAGATACGCAGTATTTT. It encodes CASSWGLAGNTDTQYF.

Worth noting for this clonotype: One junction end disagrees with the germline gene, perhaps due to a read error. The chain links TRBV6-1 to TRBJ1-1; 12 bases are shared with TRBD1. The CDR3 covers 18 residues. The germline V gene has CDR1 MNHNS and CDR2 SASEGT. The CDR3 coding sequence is TGTGCTAGCACCCCTAGAACCGGGACAGGGGGCAGAGACACTGAAGCTTTCTTT. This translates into CASTPRTGTGGRDTEAFF.

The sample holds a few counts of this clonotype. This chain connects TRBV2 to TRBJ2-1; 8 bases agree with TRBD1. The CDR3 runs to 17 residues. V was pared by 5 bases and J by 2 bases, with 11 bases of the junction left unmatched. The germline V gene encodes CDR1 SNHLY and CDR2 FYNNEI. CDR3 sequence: CASSPTRGLGTYNEQFF. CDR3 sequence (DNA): TGTGCCAGCAGTCCCACCAGGGGGCTGGGGACCTACAATGAGCAGTTCTTC.

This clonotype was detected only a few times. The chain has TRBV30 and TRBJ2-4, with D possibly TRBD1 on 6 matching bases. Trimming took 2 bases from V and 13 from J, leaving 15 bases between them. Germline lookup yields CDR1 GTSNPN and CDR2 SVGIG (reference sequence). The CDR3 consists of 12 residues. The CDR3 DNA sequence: TGTGCCTGGAGTTCAGGGGCCTACGGGCAGTACTTC. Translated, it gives CAWSSGAYGQYF.

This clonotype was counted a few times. The CDR3 here is CASSPDRAQPQHF. CDR3 sequence (DNA): TGTGCCAGCAGCCCCGACAGGGCCCAGCCCCAGCATTTT. The chain combines TRBV6-8 with TRBJ1-5; 7 bases are a match to TRBD1. From germline, CDR1 is MNHGY and CDR2 SAAAGT. V gave up 6 bases and J gave up 7 bases; unmatched junction bases: 6. The length of the CDR3 is 13 residues.

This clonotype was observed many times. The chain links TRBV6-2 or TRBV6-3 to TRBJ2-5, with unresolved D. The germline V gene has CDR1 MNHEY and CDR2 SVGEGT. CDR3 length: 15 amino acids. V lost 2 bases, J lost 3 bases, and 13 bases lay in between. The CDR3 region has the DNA TGTGCCAGCAGTTACGGCTTCTTCGGAAAAGAGACCCAGTACTTC. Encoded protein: CASSYGFFGKETQYF.

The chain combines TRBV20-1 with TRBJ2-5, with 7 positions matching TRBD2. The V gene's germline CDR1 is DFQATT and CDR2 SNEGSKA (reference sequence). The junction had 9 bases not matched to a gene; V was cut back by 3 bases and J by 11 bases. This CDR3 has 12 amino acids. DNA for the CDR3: TGCAGTGCTAGTGGCCTAGCGGTAGAGCAGTACTTC. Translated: CSASGLAVEQYF.

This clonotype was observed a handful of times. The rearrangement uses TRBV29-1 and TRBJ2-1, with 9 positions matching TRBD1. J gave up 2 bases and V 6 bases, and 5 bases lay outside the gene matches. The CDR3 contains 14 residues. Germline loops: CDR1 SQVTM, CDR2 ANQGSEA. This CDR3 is CSVKWTGAYNEQFF. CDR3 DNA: TGCAGCGTGAAATGGACAGGGGCCTACAATGAGCAGTTCTTC.

CDR3 in amino acids: CASSPLDRDETQYF. The CDR3 nucleotides read TGTGCCAGCAGTCCCCTAGACAGGGACGAGACCCAGTACTTC. The J gene is TRBJ2-5, the V gene TRBV28; 7 positions agree with TRBD1. The CDR3 consists of 14 residues. The trim removed 5 bases at V and 5 bases at J, leaving 8 bases unmatched. Germline-derived CDR1 and CDR2 are MDHEN and SYDVKM.

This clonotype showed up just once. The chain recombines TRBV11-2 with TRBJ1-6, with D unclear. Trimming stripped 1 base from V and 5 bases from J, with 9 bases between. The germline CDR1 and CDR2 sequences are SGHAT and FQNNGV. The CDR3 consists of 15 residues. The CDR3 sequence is CASSLVWTDNSPLHF. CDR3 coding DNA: TGTGCCAGCAGCTTAGTCTGGACGGATAATTCACCCCTCCACTTT.

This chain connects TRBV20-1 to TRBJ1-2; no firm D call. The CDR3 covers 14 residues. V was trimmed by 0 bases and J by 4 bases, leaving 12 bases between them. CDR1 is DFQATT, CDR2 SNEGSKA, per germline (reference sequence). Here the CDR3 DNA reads TGCAGTGCTAGAGATCTGTCGTTTAGCTATGGCTACACCTTC. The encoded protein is CSARDLSFSYGYTF.

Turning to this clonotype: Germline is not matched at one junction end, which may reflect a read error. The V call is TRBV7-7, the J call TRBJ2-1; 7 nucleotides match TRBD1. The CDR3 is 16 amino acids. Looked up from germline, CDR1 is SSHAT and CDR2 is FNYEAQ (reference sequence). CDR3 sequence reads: CASSLGATGFYNEQFF. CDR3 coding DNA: TGTGCTAGCAGCTTGGGGGCGACAGGGTTCTACAATGAGCAGTTCTTC.